A selection of T cell receptor beta chains follows, all from one sample in a study of blood T cell repertoires in COVID-19. Generated by immunoSEQ multiplex PCR, the TCRdb table keeps only in-frame clones and is missing some. The sample includes more than 350,000 clones, around 87% of them seen just once. The specimen was peripheral blood. The receptors here all came from a woman in her twenties or thirties with COVID-19, enrolled during active disease. The CDR3 runs from the conserved cysteine through the conserved F or W. D genes are given only for firm matches. Some rows mark clone size as missing; the rest say once, few, many or name a class of expanded clone.

size | J | V | D | DNA | CDR3
- | TRBJ2-5 | TRBV30 | TRBD2 | TGTGCCTGGAGTAAAGGACTAGAAGAGACCCAGTACTTC | CAWSKGLEETQYF
- | TRBJ2-7 | TRBV13 | TRBD2 | TGTGCCAGCACCTCTAGCGGGGGAGCCTACGAGCAGTACTTC | CASTSSGGAYEQYF
- | TRBJ2-1 | TRBV28 | - | TGTGCCAGCACCCCGGTCTCCTACAATGAGCAGTTCTTC | CASTPVSYNEQFF
- | TRBJ1-2 | TRBV5-8 | TRBD1 | TGTGCCAGCAGCTTCGGACAGGGGATAGTCTATGGCTACACCTTC | CASSFGQGIVYGYTF
once | TRBJ1-1 | TRBV21-1 | - | TGTGCCAGCAGCAATTCATGGACAGGGACGAACACTGAAGCTTTCTTT | CASSNSWTGTNTEAFF
- | TRBJ2-1 | TRBV27 | TRBD2 | TGTGCCAGCAGTCCGTTAGCGGGAGGTGGTGAGCAGTTCTTC | CASSPLAGGGEQFF
- | TRBJ1-4 | TRBV3-1/TRBV3-2 | - | TGTGCCAGCAGCCAAGGCACGGCGGCGGCAACTAATGAAAAACTGTTTTTT | CASSQGTAAATNEKLFF
- | TRBJ1-5 | TRBV20-1 | - | TGCAGTGCAAGTCGACAGCTCAATCAGCCCCAGCATTTT | CSASRQLNQPQHF
- | TRBJ2-3 | TRBV19 | - | TGTGCCAGTAGCCTTGGGGGGGATACGCAGTATTTT | CASSLGGDTQYF
- | TRBJ1-1 | TRBV7-9 | - | TGTGCCAGCAGCCCCCACGCAGGGGCAGAAGAAGCTTTCTTT | CASSPHAGAEEAFF
- | TRBJ1-6 | TRBV28 | - | TGTGCCAGCAGTCCCGATGGGGCCCGTTCACCCCTCCACTTT | CASSPDGARSPLHF
- | TRBJ2-1 | TRBV11-2 | TRBD2 | TGTGCCAGCAGCTTGCTAGCGGGAGGAAATGAGCAGTTCTTC | CASSLLAGGNEQFF
- | TRBJ2-1 | TRBV7-9 | TRBD2 | TGTGCCAGCAGCCCAGGAGCGGGAGGGTATGAGCAGTTCTTC | CASSPGAGGYEQFF
- | TRBJ2-3 | TRBV9 | TRBD2 | TGTGCCTCTCGGGGACTAGCGACAGATACGCAGTATTTT | CASRGLATDTQYF
- | TRBJ1-2 | TRBV6-5 | TRBD1 | TGTGCCAGCAGTTACTCCCCCGGGACAGGGAGCGGCTACACCTTC | CASSYSPGTGSGYTF
- | TRBJ2-7 | TRBV4-1 | TRBD2 | TGCGCCAGCAGCCAAGGATTAGGACTAGCGGGACGGATCCCCTACGAGCAGTACTTC | CASSQGLGLAGRIPYEQYF
once | TRBJ1-6 | TRBV12-3/TRBV12-4 | - | TGTGCCAGCAGCCCCTCTTCTTCACCCCTCCACTTT | CASSPSSSPLHF
- | TRBJ2-7 | TRBV28 | TRBD1 | TGTGCCAGCAGTTTTGGGACAGTCGGCGGCGAGCAGTACTTC | CASSFGTVGGEQYF
once | TRBJ1-4 | TRBV19 | TRBD1 | TGTGCCAGTAGGCAACAGGGGGCAACTAATGAAAAACTGTTTTTT | CASRQQGATNEKLFF
- | TRBJ1-1 | TRBV4-1 | TRBD1 | TGCGCCAGCAGCCACCTAGGACAGGGTGGAACTGAAGCTTTCTTT | CASSHLGQGGTEAFF
- | TRBJ2-2 | TRBV5-1 | - | TGCGCCAGCGGTCAAACTATCACCGGGGAGCTGTTTTTT | CASGQTITGELFF
- | TRBJ2-1 | TRBV28 | TRBD2 | TGTGCCAGCAGCCGAGCGGGAGGGCCTGGTTATGAGCAGTTCTTC | CASSRAGGPGYEQFF
- | TRBJ2-5 | TRBV11-2 | - | TGTGCCAGCAGCCCAGACTTAAGAGAGACCCAGTACTTC | CASSPDLRETQYF
- | TRBJ1-1 | TRBV5-1 | TRBD1 | TGCGCCAGTGGGGACAGGCGATCGACCACTGAAGCTTTCTTT | CASGDRRSTTEAFF
- | TRBJ1-1 | TRBV3-1/TRBV3-2 | - | TGTGCCAGCACTCAAAGGGGCAGTTACACTGAAGCTTTCTTT | CASTQRGSYTEAFF
- | TRBJ2-7 | TRBV30 | - | TGTGCCTGGAGTCCCGGGACACACTCCTACGAGCAGTACTTC | CAWSPGTHSYEQYF
once | TRBJ2-7 | TRBV11-3 | - | TGTGCCAGCAGCCAGGACAATTCTTACGAGCAGTACTTC | CASSQDNSYEQYF
- | TRBJ1-1 | TRBV28 | - | TGTGCCAGCAGTTCCTTTGGTGGGCCTTTCTTT | CASSSFGGPFF
- | TRBJ2-6 | TRBV11-1 | - | TGTGCCAGCAGCTTAGACAGGGTCTCTGGGGCCAACGTCCTGACTTTC | CASSLDRVSGANVLTF
- | TRBJ2-7 | TRBV19 | - | TGTGCCAGTAGTATTTCCGGCGGGCCCTCCGAGCAGTACTTC | CASSISGGPSEQYF
- | TRBJ2-3 | TRBV27 | - | TGTGCCACCCGTGGGACTGGCACAGATACGCAGTATTTT | CATRGTGTDTQYF
- | TRBJ2-3 | TRBV4-1 | - | TGCGCCAGCAGCCAATGGACGGGGGTGGATACGCAGTATTTT | CASSQWTGVDTQYF
- | TRBJ2-7 | TRBV10-3 | TRBD1 | TGTGCCATCAGTCCGGGACAGGGGGGGTACGAGCAGTACTTC | CAISPGQGGYEQYF
- | TRBJ2-4 | TRBV18 | - | TGTGCCAGCTCACCTCCGCGAGGGCCGGAGGCCAAAAACATTCAGTACTTC | CASSPPRGPEAKNIQYF
- | TRBJ2-7 | TRBV5-1 | - | TGCGCCAGCAGCTGGGGGGACCGCGAGCAGTACTTC | CASSWGDREQYF
- | TRBJ2-5 | TRBV5-1 | - | TGCGCCAGCAGCTTACCACTAGTAGCCCAAGAGACCCAGTACTTC | CASSLPLVAQETQYF
- | TRBJ1-4 | TRBV5-8 | - | TGTGCCAGCAGCCCAGGAAAGACCGCAACTAATGAAAAACTGTTTTTT | CASSPGKTATNEKLFF
- | TRBJ2-2 | TRBV15 | - | TGTGCCACCAGCAGAGATTACGGACAGTCGAACACCGGGGAGCTGTTTTTT | CATSRDYGQSNTGELFF
once | TRBJ2-5 | TRBV30 | TRBD1 | TGTGCCTGGACAGGGGGCGCACGGCAAGAGACCCAGTACTTC | CAWTGGARQETQYF
- | TRBJ1-5 | TRBV5-5 | - | TGTGCCAGCAGCTTGGCAAGCAATCAGCCCCAGCATTTT | CASSLASNQPQHF
- | TRBJ2-5 | TRBV7-2 | TRBD1 | TGTGCCAGCAGCTTAGAGACAGGGGGCGGGACCCAGTACTTC | CASSLETGGGTQYF